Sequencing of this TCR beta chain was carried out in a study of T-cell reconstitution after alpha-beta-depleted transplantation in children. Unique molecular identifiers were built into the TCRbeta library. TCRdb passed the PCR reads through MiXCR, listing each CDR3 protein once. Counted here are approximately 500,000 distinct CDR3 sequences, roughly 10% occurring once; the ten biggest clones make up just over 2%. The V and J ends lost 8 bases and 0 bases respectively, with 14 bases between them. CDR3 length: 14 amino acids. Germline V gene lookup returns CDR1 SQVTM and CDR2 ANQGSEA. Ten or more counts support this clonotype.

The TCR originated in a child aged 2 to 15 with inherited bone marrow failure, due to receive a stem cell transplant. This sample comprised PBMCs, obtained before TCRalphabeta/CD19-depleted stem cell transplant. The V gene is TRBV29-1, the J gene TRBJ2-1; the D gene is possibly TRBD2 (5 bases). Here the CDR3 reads CSTARARSYNEQFF. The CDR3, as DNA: TGCAGCACTGCGAGGGCTCGCTCCTACAATGAGCAGTTCTTC.